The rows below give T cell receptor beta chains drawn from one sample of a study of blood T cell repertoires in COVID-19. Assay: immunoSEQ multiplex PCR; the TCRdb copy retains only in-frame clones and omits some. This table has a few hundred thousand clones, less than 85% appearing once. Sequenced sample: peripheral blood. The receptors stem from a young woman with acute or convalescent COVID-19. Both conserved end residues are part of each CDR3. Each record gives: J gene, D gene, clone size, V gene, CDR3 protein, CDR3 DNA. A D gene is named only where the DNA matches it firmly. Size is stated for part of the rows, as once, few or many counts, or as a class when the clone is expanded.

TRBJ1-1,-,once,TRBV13,CASSQTGGEAFF,TGTGCCAGCAGCCAAACCGGTGGTGAAGCTTTCTTT
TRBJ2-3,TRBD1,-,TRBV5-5,CASSFRTGVSTDTQYF,TGTGCCAGCAGCTTCAGGACAGGGGTTAGCACAGATACGCAGTATTTT
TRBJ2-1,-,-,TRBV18,CASLGGVQQFF,TGTGCCAGCCTGGGGGGAGTCCAGCAGTTCTTC
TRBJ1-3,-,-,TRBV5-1,CASSQTVGNTIYF,TGCGCCAGCAGCCAGACAGTAGGAAACACCATATATTTT
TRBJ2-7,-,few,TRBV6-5,CASSYGRGLYEQYF,TGTGCCAGCAGTTATGGGAGAGGGCTCTACGAGCAGTACTTC
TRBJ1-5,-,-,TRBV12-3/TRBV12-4,CASMQGGNQPQHF,TGTGCCAGCATGCAGGGAGGGAATCAGCCCCAGCATTTT
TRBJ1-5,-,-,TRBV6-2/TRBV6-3,CASSYMKQAGDQPQHF,TGTGCCAGCAGTTACATGAAACAGGCGGGGGATCAGCCCCAGCATTTT
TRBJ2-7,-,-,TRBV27,CASSLAGLGVYEQYF,TGTGCCAGCAGTTTGGCAGGGTTAGGTGTCTACGAGCAGTACTTC
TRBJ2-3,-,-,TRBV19,CASSIPGLPLRGDTQYF,TGTGCCAGTAGTATTCCCGGACTTCCCCTGCGGGGAGATACGCAGTATTTT
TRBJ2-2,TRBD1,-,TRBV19,CASTAGQGGFRELFF,TGTGCCAGTACCGCGGGACAGGGCGGGTTCCGGGAGCTGTTTTTT
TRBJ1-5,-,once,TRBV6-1,CASIFSLNQPQHF,TGTGCCAGCATCTTTTCTCTAAATCAGCCCCAGCATTTT
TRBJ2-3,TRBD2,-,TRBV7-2,CASSLGRPGLAGSISIQYF,TGTGCCAGCAGCCTTGGGCGTCCGGGACTAGCGGGATCAATTTCGATACAGTATTTT
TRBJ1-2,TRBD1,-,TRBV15,CATSSGDSSLNYGYTF,TGTGCCACCAGCAGCGGGGACAGTTCTTTGAACTATGGCTACACCTTC
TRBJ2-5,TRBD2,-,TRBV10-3,CAIRTSGRGETQYF,TGTGCCATCAGAACTAGCGGGAGAGGGGAGACCCAGTACTTC
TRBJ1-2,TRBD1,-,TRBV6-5,CASSYSSPGGHGYTF,TGTGCCAGCAGTTACTCGTCCCCAGGGGGACACGGCTACACCTTC
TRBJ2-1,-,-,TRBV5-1,CASSPGNGNEQFF,TGCGCCAGCAGTCCCGGGAATGGGAATGAGCAGTTCTTC
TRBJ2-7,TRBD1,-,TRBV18,CASSPPGQGADYEQYF,TGTGCCAGCTCACCACCCGGACAGGGGGCGGACTACGAGCAGTACTTC
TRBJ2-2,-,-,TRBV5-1,CASSLGQVETGELFF,TGCGCCAGCAGCTTGGGACAGGTAGAAACCGGGGAGCTGTTTTTT
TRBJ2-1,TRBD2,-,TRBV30,CAWSVEAGGHSSYNEQFF,TGTGCCTGGAGTGTCGAAGCGGGAGGGCATAGCTCCTACAATGAGCAGTTCTTC
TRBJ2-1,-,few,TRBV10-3,CAISGHANSYNEQFF,TGTGCCATCAGTGGACACGCCAACTCCTACAATGAGCAGTTCTTC
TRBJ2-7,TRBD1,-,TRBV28,CASSSATGVTYEQYF,TGTGCCAGCAGCTCCGCTACAGGGGTTACCTACGAGCAGTACTTC
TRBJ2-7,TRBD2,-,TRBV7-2,CASSLVSSGRAYEQYF,TGTGCCAGCAGCTTAGTCTCTAGCGGGAGGGCCTACGAGCAGTACTTC
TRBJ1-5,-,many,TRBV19,CASSRQNSNQPQHF,TGTGCCAGTAGTAGACAGAATAGCAATCAGCCCCAGCATTTT
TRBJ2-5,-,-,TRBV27,CASSTYGEETQYF,TGTGCCAGCAGTACCTACGGGGAAGAGACCCAGTACTTC
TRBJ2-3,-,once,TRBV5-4,CASSPTGDPDTQYF,TGTGCCAGCAGCCCTACGGGAGATCCGGATACGCAGTATTTT
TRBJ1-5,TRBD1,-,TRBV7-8,CASSLGRQGNQPQHF,TGTGCCAGCAGCTTAGGTCGACAGGGTAATCAGCCCCAGCATTTT
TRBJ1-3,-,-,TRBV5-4,CASSLDVSSGNTIYF,TGTGCCAGCAGCTTGGACGTGAGCTCTGGAAACACCATATATTTT
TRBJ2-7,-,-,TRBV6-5,CASSPTGSYEQYF,TGTGCCAGCAGTCCGACAGGCTCCTACGAGCAGTACTTC
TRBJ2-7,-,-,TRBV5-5,CASSLVTATYEQYF,TGTGCCAGCAGCTTGGTTACAGCCACCTACGAGCAGTACTTC
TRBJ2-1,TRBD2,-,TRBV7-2,CASSLVAGGNEQFF,TGTGCCAGCAGCTTAGTAGCGGGAGGCAATGAGCAGTTCTTC
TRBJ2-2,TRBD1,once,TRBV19,CASSRDRRATGELFF,TGTGCCAGTAGTAGGGACAGGCGAGCCACCGGGGAGCTGTTTTTT
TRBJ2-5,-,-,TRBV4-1,CASSQDPPGQETQYF,TGCGCCAGCAGCCAAGATCCCCCGGGCCAAGAGACCCAGTACTTC
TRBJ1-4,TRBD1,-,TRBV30,CAWSVQQGGEKLFF,TGTGCCTGGAGTGTTCAACAGGGGGGAGAAAAACTGTTTTTT
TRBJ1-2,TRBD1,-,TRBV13,CASSPNGQGEGYGYTF,TGTGCCAGCAGCCCGAATGGACAGGGCGAGGGCTATGGCTACACCTTC
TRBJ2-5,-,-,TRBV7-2,CASSWRLVGAQETQYF,TGTGCCAGCAGCTGGAGACTAGTTGGGGCCCAAGAGACCCAGTACTTC
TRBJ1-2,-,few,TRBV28,CASSPHPQAPYGYTF,TGTGCCAGCAGTCCCCACCCACAGGCGCCCTATGGCTACACCTTC
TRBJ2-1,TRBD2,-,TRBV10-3,CATREASGGEQFF,TGTGCCACCCGGGAGGCTAGCGGGGGTGAGCAGTTCTTC
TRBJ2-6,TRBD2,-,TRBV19,CASSIRTSGTSGANVLTF,TGTGCCAGTAGTATCAGGACTAGCGGGACCTCTGGGGCCAACGTCCTGACTTTC
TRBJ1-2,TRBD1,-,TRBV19,CASTVTGTGGSYGYTF,TGTGCCAGTACCGTCACAGGGACAGGGGGGAGCTATGGCTACACCTTC
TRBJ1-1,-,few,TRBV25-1,CASSEYNRGEAFF,TGTGCCAGCAGTGAATATAATCGAGGGGAAGCTTTCTTT
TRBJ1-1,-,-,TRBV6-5,CASSYSQGRTEAFF,TGTGCCAGCAGTTACTCGCAGGGTCGTACTGAAGCTTTCTTT